This TCR beta chain was sequenced in a study of identical twins. Donors were all healthy Caucasians. From the 5' RACE reads, TCRdb called clonotypes with MiXCR, one entry per CDR3 protein. The sample holds about 480,000 distinct CDR3 sequences; more than 13% are singletons and the top ten take about 0.54%. Looked up from germline, CDR1 is SNHLY and CDR2 is FYNNEI. The CDR3 totals 19 residues. V was trimmed by 5 bases and J by 1 base, leaving 26 bases between them. These data also featured in a second study, about yellow fever vaccine responses in identical twins. Per that paper: It has been reported that, in twins, the vaccine T cell response seemed partly convergent and partly personalized.

The chain combines TRBV2 with TRBJ2-5; weak D call: TRBD2 (7 bases). This receptor was obtained from a woman aged 18-35 years in good health. Sequencing input: CD4+ T cells sorted from blood. The CDR3 nucleotides are TGTGCCAGCAGTATGGGGGGCGGGAGTGGGGGTTCTCGCCAAGAGACCCAGTACTTC. Residues: CASSMGGGSGGSRQETQYF.